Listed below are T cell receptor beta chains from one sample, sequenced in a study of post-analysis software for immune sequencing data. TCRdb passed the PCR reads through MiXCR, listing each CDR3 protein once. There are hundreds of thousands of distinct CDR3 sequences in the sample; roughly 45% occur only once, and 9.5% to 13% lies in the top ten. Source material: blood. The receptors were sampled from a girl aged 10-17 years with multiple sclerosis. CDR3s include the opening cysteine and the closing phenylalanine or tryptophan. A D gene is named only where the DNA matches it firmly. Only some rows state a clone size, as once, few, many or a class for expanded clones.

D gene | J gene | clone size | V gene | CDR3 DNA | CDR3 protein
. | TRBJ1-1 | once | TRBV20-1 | TGCAGTGCTAGATGGGGGAACACTGAAGCTTTCTTT | CSARWGNTEAFF
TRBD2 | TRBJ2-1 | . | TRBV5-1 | TGCGCCAGCAGCACGGATCCTAGCGGGAGGGCAAATGAGCAGTTCTTC | CASSTDPSGRANEQFF
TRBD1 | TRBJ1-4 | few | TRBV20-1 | TGCAGTGCTTTCCACGACAGGGTTCGGGAAAAACTGTTTTTT | CSAFHDRVREKLFF
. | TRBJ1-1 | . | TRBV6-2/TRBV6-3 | TGTGCCAGCACCTCCGGCCAAAAAAACACTGAAGCTTTCTTT | CASTSGQKNTEAFF
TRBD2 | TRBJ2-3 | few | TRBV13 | TGTGCCAGCAGCTTAGCTTGGACTAGCGGGAGTACAGATACGCAGTATTTT | CASSLAWTSGSTDTQYF
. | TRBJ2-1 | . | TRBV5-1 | TGCGCCAGCAGCTTGGAGGCAAGGCAGTTCTTC | CASSLEARQFF
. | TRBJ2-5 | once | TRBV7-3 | TGTGCCAGCAGCGTCGGCCTAGGCGAGACCCAGTACTTC | CASSVGLGETQYF
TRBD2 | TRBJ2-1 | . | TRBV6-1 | TGTGCCAGCAGTCCTCGGACTAGCCACATCCTGGAGCAGTTCTTC | CASSPRTSHILEQFF
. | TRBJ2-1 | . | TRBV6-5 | TGTGCCAGCAGTTTAATGCCCGGCCCAAGCAATGAGCAGTTCTTC | CASSLMPGPSNEQFF
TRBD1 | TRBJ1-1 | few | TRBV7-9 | TGTGCCAGCAGCTCTCAGGGGGATACTGAAGCTTTCTTT | CASSSQGDTEAFF
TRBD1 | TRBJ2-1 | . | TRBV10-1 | TGCGCCAGCAGTGAGCCCGAGACAGGGTCCTACAATGAGCAGTTCTTC | CASSEPETGSYNEQFF
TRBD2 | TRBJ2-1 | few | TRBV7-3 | TGTGCCAGCAGCTTAATTCGGTGTGGACTAGCGGATAACAATGAGCAGTTCTTC | CASSLIRCGLADNNEQFF
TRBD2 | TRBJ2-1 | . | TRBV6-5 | TGTGCCAGCAGTTACGAGAGCGGGAGGGGATTATACAATGAGCAGTTCTTC | CASSYESGRGLYNEQFF
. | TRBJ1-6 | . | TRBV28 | TGTGCCAGCACCGATTCAGGGATCGGTAATTCACCCCTCCACTTT | CASTDSGIGNSPLHF
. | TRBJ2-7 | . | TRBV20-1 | TGCAGTGTTTCCGTGGGGCTTTACTACGAGCAGTACTTC | CSVSVGLYYEQYF
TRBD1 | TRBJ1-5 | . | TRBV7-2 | TGTGCCAGCAGCCCGACAGGGGAGAATCAGCCCCAGCATTTT | CASSPTGENQPQHF